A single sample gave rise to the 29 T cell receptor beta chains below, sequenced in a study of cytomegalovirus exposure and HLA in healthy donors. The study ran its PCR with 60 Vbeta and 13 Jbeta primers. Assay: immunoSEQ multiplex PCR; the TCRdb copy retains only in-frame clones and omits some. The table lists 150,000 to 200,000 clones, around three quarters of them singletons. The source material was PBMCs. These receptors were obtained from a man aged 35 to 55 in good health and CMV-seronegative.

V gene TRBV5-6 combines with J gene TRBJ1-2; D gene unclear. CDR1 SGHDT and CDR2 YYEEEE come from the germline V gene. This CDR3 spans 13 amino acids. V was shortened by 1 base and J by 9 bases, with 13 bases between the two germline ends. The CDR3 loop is CASSLNARPSYTF. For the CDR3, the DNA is TGTGCCAGCAGCTTGAACGCCAGGCCAAGCTACACCTTC.

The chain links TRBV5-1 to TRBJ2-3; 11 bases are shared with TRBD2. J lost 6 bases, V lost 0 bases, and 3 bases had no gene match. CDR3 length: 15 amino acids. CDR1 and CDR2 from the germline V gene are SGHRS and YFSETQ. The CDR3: CASSLASGGMDTQYF. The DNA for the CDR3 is TGCGCCAGCAGCTTGGCTAGCGGGGGGATGGATACGCAGTATTTT.

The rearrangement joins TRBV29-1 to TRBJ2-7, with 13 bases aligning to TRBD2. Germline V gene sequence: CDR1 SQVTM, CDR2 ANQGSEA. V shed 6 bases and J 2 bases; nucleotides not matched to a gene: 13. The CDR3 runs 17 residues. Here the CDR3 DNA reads TGCAGCGTAGAACCCGGACTAGCGGGAGTCGGCCCCTACGAGCAGTACTTC. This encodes CSVEPGLAGVGPYEQYF.

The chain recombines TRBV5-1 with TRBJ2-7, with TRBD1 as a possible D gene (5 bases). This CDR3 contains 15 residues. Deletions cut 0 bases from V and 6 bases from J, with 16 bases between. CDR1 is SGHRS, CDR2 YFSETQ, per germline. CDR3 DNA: TGCGCCAGCAGCTTGGGGGGCGGTTCCCTGGGCGAGCAGTACTTC. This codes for CASSLGGGSLGEQYF.

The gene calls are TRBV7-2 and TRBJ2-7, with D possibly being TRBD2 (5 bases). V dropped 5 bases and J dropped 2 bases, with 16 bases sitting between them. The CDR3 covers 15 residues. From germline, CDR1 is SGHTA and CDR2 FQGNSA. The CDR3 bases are TGTGCCAGCAGCATACAGTTCGAAGCGGCCTACGAGCAGTACTTC. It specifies CASSIQFEAAYEQYF.

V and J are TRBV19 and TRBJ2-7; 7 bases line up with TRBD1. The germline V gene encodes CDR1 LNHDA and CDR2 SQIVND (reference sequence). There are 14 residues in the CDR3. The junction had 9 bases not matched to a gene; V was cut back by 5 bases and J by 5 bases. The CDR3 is CASSPWTGSNEQYF. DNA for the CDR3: TGTGCCAGTAGTCCCTGGACAGGTTCGAACGAGCAGTACTTC.

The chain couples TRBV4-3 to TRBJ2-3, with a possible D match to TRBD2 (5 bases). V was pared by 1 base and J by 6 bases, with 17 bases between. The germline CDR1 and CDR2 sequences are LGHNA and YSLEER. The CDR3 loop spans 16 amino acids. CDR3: CASSQGAAHSADTQYF. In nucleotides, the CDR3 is TGCGCCAGCAGCCAAGGAGCGGCTCACTCAGCGGATACGCAGTATTTT.

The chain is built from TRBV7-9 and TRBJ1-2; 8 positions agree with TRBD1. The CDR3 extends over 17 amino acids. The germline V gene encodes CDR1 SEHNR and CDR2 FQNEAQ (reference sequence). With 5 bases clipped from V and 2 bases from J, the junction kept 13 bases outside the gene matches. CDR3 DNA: TGTGCCAGCAGCCCGGGTGGGCAGGGGGCTATCAACTATGGCTACACCTTC. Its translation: CASSPGGQGAINYGYTF.

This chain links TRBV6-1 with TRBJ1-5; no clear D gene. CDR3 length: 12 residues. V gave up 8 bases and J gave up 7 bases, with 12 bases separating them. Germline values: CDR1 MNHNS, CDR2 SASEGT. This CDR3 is CASWEGRQPQHF. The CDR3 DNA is TGTGCCAGCTGGGAGGGTCGCCAGCCCCAGCATTTT.

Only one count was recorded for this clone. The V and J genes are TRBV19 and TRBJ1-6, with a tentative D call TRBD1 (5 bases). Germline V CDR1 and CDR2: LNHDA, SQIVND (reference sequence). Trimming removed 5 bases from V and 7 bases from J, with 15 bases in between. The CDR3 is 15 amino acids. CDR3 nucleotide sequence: TGTGCCAGTAGTGCAGAGACAGACGCGAATTCACCCCTCCACTTT. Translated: CASSAETDANSPLHF.

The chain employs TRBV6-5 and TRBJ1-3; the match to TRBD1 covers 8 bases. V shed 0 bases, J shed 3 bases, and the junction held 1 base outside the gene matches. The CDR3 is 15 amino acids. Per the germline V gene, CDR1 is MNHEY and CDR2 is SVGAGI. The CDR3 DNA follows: TGTGCCAGCAGTTACTCGGGACAGGTTGGAAACACCATATATTTT. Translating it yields CASSYSGQVGNTIYF.

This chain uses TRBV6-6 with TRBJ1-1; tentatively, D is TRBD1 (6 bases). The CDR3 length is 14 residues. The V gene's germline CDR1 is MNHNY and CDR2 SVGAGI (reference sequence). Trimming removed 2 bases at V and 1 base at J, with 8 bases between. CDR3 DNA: TGTGCCAGCAGTTACCAGGGGAAGAACACTGAAGCTTTCTTT. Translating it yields CASSYQGKNTEAFF.

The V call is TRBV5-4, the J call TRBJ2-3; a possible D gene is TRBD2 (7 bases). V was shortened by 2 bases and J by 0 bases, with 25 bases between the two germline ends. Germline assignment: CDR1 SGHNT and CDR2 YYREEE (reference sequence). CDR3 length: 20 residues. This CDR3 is CASSFPQGGGPRSSTDTQYF. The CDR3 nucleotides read TGTGCCAGCAGCTTTCCCCAGGGAGGGGGGCCTCGATCTAGCACAGATACGCAGTATTTT.

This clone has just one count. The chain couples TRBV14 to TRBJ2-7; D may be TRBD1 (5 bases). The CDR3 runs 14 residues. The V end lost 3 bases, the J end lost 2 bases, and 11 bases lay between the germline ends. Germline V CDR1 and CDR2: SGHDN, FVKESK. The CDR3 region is CASSHPGMTYEQYF. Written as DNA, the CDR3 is TGTGCCAGCAGCCACCCAGGGATGACCTACGAGCAGTACTTC. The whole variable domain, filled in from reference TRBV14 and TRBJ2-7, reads EAGVTQFPSHSVIEKGQTVTLRCDPISGHDNLYWYRRVMGKEIKFLLHFVKESKQDESGMPNNRFLAERTGGTYSTLKVQPAELEDSGVYFCASSHPGMTYEQYFGPGTRLTVT.

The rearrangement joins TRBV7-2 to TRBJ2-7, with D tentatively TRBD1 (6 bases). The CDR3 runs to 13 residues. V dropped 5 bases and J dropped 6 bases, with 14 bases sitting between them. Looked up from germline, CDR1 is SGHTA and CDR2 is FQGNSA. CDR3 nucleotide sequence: TGTGCCAGCAGCGATCCAGGGGCCGGCGAGCAGTACTTC. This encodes CASSDPGAGEQYF. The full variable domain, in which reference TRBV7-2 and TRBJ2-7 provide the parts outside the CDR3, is GAGVSQSPSNKVTEKGKDVELRCDPISGHTALYWYRQSLGQGLEFLIYFQGNSAPDKSGLPSDRFSAERTGGSVSTLTIQRTQQEDSAVYLCASSDPGAGEQYFGPGTRLTVT.

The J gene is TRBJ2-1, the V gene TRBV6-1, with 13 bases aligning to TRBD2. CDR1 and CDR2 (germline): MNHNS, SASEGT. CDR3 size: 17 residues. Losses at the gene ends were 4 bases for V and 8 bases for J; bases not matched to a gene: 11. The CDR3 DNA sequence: TGTGCCAGCAGTGTGGGACTAGCGGGGTCCACTATGGATGAGCAGTTCTTC. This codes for CASSVGLAGSTMDEQFF.

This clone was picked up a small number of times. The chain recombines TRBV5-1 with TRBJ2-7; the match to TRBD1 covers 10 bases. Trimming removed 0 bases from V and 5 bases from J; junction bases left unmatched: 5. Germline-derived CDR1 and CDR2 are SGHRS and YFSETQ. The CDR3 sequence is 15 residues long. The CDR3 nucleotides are TGCGCCAGCAGCTTGGGCGGGACAGGGGTCCACGAGCAGTACTTC. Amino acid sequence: CASSLGGTGVHEQYF.

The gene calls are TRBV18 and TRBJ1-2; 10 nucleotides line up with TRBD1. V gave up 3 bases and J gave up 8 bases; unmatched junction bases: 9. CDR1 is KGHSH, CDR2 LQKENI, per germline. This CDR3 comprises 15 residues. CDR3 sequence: CASSPGSGTGEGYTF. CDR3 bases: TGTGCCAGCTCACCCGGCTCCGGGACAGGGGAAGGCTACACCTTC.

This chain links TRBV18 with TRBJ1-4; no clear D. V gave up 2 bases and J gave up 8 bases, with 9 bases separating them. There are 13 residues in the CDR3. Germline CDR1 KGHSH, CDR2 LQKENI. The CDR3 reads CASSPEKEEKLFF. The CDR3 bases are TGTGCCAGCTCACCAGAAAAGGAGGAAAAACTGTTTTTT. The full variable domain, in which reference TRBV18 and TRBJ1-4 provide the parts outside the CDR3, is NAGVMQNPRHLVRRRGQEARLRCSPMKGHSHVYWYRQLPEEGLKFMVYLQKENIIDESGMPKERFSAEFPKEGPSILRIQQVVRGDSAAYFCASSPEKEEKLFFGSGTQLSVL.

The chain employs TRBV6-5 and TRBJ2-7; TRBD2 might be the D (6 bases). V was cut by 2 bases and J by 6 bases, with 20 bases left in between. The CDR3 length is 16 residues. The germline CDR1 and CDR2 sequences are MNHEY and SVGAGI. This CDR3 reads CASSYGLAESPGEQYF. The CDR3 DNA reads TGTGCCAGCAGTTACGGGTTAGCGGAGTCCCCTGGCGAGCAGTACTTC.

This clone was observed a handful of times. The CDR3 region has the DNA TGTGCCAGCAGCTTCGACAGTAACTATGGCTACACCTTC. Translated, it gives CASSFDSNYGYTF. The rearrangement uses TRBV5-5 and TRBJ1-2, with D tentatively TRBD1 (5 bases). Germline V lookup: CDR1 SGHKS, CDR2 YYEKEE (reference sequence). There are 13 residues in the CDR3. V was trimmed by 2 bases and J by 1 base, leaving 6 bases between them. The full variable domain, its missing parts supplied by reference TRBV5-5 and TRBJ1-2, is DAGVTQSPTHLIKTRGQQVTLRCSPISGHKSVSWYQQVLGQGPQFIFQYYEKEERGRGNFPDRFSARQFPNYSSELNVNALLLGDSALYLCASSFDSNYGYTFGSGTRLTVV.

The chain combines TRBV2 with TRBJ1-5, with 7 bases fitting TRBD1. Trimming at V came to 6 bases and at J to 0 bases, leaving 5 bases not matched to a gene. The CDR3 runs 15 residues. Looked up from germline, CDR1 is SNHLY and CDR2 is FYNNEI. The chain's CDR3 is CASRGTVNSNQPQHF. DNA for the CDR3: TGTGCCAGCAGGGGGACAGTCAATAGCAATCAGCCCCAGCATTTT.

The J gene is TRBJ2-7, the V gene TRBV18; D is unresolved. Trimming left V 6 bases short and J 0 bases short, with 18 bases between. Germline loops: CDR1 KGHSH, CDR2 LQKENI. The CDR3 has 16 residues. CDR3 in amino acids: CASSLATPRSSYEQYF. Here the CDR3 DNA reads TGTGCCAGCTCCTTGGCAACCCCCAGAAGCTCCTACGAGCAGTACTTC.

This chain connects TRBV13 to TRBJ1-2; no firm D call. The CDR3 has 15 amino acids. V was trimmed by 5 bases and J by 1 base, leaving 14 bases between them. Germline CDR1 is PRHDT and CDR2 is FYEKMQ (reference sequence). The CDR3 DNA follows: TGTGCCAGCAGCCTCCGTCCGGAGGGTAACTATGGCTACACCTTC. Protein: CASSLRPEGNYGYTF.

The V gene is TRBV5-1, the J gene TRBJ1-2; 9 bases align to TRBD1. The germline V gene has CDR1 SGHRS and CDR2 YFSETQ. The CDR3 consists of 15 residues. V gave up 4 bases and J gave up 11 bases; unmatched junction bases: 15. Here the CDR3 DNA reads TGCGCCAGCAGCCTTCTAACGGGACAGGGAAGAAGATACACCTTC. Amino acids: CASSLLTGQGRRYTF.

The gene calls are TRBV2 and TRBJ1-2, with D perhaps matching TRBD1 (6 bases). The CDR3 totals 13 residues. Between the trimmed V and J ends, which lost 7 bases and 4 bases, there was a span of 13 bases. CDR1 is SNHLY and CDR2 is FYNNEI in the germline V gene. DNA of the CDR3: TGTGCCAGCACCTCGGACAGTATCTATGGCTACACCTTC. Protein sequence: CASTSDSIYGYTF.

CDR3 in DNA: TGTGCCAGCAGCGTAGCGGTCCTGAACACCGGGGAGCTGTTTTTT. Its protein is CASSVAVLNTGELFF. V usage is TRBV9 and J usage is TRBJ2-2; D is undetermined. The CDR3 consists of 15 residues. The V gene lost 0 bases and the J gene lost 1 base, with 7 bases spanning the gap. The germline CDR1 and CDR2 sequences are SGDLS and YYNGEE.

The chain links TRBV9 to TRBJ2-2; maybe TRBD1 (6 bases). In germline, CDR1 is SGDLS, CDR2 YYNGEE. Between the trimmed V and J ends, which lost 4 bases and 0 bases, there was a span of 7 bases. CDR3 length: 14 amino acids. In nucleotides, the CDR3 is TGTGCCAGCAGCAGACAGGCGAACACCGGGGAGCTGTTTTTT. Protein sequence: CASSRQANTGELFF.

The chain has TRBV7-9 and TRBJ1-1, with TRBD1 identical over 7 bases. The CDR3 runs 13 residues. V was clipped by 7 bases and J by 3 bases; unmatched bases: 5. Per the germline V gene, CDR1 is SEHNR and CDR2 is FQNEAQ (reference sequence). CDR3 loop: CASTQGVDTEAFF. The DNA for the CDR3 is TGTGCCAGCACCCAGGGGGTGGACACTGAAGCTTTCTTT.